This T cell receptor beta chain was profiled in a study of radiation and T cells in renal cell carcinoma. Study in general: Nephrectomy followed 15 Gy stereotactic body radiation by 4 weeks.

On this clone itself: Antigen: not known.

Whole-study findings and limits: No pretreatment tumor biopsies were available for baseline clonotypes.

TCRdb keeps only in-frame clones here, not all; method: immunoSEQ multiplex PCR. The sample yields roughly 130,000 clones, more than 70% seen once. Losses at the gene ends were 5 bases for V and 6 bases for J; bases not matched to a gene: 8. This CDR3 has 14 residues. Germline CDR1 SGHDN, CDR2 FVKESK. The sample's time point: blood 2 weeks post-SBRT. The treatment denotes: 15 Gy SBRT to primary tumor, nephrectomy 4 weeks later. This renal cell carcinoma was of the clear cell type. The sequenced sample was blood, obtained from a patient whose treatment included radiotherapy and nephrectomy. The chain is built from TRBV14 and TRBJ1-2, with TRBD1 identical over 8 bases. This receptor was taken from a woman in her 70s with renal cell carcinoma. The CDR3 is CASSSRGQRNGYTF. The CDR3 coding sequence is TGTGCCAGCAGCAGCAGGGGGCAGAGGAATGGCTACACCTTC.